Presented here are 25 T cell receptor beta chains from one specimen sequenced in a study of memory CD4+ T cells and cytomegalovirus serostatus. TCRdb's table, derived via immunoSEQ multiplex PCR, lists solely in-frame clones and lacks some. The table includes 55,000 to 65,000 clones, roughly 80% detected once. The sort gate was single viable CD3+CD4+CD8-CD45RO+ cells for memory CD4+ T cells. The specimen sequenced was memory CD4+ T cells from blood. The receptors were gathered from an adult in good health and CMV-seronegative.

This clone has only a few counts. CDR3 coding DNA: TGCGCCAGCAGCTTGGGCCAGGGGTTGTGGACAGATACGCAGTATTTT. Protein sequence: CASSLGQGLWTDTQYF. The gene calls are TRBV5-1 and TRBJ2-3, with D possibly matching TRBD1 (6 bases). V was shortened by 0 bases and J by 3 bases, with 14 bases between the two germline ends. Germline assignment: CDR1 SGHRS and CDR2 YFSETQ. This CDR3 has 16 residues.

V gene TRBV13 combines with J gene TRBJ2-5; D possibly corresponds to TRBD2 (5 bases). V was pared by 2 bases and J by 1 base, with 17 bases between. CDR1 is PRHDT, CDR2 FYEKMQ, per germline (reference sequence). The CDR3 runs to 17 residues. The CDR3 DNA follows: TGTGCCAGCAGCTTAAGGCCCTCTTGGGGAGTCCAAGAGACCCAGTACTTC. This codes for CASSLRPSWGVQETQYF.

Comments on this clone: Its ends do not fully match the called genes, so a read error is possible. The rearrangement links TRBV7-2 to TRBJ2-5, with TRBD1 identical over 8 bases. The germline CDR1 and CDR2 sequences are SGHTA and FQGNSA. CDR3 length: 15 amino acids. This CDR3 reads CASSPPSRGQGTQYF. In nucleotides, the CDR3 is TGTGCCAGCAGCCCCCCGTCCAGGGGGCAAGGGACCCAGTACTTC.

V is TRBV4-3 and J is TRBJ1-4; no clear D gene. There are 15 residues in the CDR3. Germline CDR1 reads LGHNA; CDR2 reads YSLEER. Trimming left V 2 bases short and J 2 bases short, with 9 bases between. CDR3 coding DNA: TGCGCCAGCAGCCAAACGGGAAGGACTAATGAAAAACTGTTTTTT. This gives the protein CASSQTGRTNEKLFF.

The V gene is TRBV2, the J gene TRBJ2-1, with 12 bases matching TRBD2. CDR1 and CDR2 (germline): SNHLY, FYNNEI. This CDR3 comprises 15 residues. Unmatched junction bases numbered 7, after V lost 6 bases and J lost 7 bases. The CDR3, as DNA: TGTGCCAGCAGACTAGCGGGGGGACTACGGAATGAGCAGTTCTTC. It encodes CASRLAGGLRNEQFF.

The genes are TRBV7-2 and TRBJ2-1, with a weak D call TRBD1 (6 bases). The CDR3 extends over 15 amino acids. V lost 0 bases and J 4 bases, leaving 10 bases between the germline ends. Germline CDR1 and CDR2: SGHTA and FQGNSA. The CDR3 region is CASSLAGAGYNEQFF. The DNA for the CDR3 is TGTGCCAGCAGCTTAGCGGGGGCAGGGTACAATGAGCAGTTCTTC. The full variable domain, rest sourced from reference TRBV7-2 and TRBJ2-1, is GAGVSQSPSNKVTEKGKDVELRCDPISGHTALYWYRQSLGQGLEFLIYFQGNSAPDKSGLPSDRFSAERTGGSVSTLTIQRTQQEDSAVYLCASSLAGAGYNEQFFGPGTRLTVL.

This chain uses TRBV11-2 with TRBJ2-5; either TRBD1 or TRBD2 may fit D (5 bases each). The end of the DNA fits TRBJ2-7 better, so the J call may be wrong. Germline-derived CDR1 and CDR2 are SGHAT and FQNNGV. The CDR3 is made up of 16 amino acids. The CDR3 bases are TGTGCCAGCAGCTCGACAGCTACTAGGAGCTCCTACGAGCAGTACTTC. Its protein is CASSSTATRSSYEQYF.

This clone was seen a handful of times. This chain uses TRBV30 with TRBJ1-5, with D possibly TRBD1 on 6 matching bases. The CDR3 spans 15 residues. Germline V gene lookup returns CDR1 GTSNPN and CDR2 SVGIG (reference sequence). Trimming took 2 bases from V and 3 from J, leaving 14 bases between them. CDR3 nucleotide sequence: TGTGCCTGGAGTTTGGGGGGGCAGCACAATCAGCCCCAGCATTTT. It is translated as CAWSLGGQHNQPQHF. Full variable domain (outside the CDR3, taken from reference TRBV30 and TRBJ1-5): SQTIHQWPATLVQPVGSPLSLECTVEGTSNPNLYWYRQAAGRGLQLLFYSVGIGQISSEVPQNLSASRPQDRQFILSSKKLLLSDSGFYLCAWSLGGQHNQPQHFGDGTRLSIL.

The gene calls are TRBV28 and TRBJ1-5; D is perhaps TRBD1 (6 bases). Germline-derived CDR1 and CDR2 are MDHEN and SYDVKM. Trimming stripped 7 bases from V and 2 bases from J, with 15 bases between. This CDR3 is 15 amino acids long. CDR3 DNA sequence: TGTGCCAGCAACCGGGACACTCATGGCAATCAGCCCCAGCATTTT. Translation: CASNRDTHGNQPQHF.

The genes are TRBV7-3 and TRBJ2-7, with a tentative D call TRBD2 (5 bases). Germline CDR1 and CDR2: SGHTA and FQGTGA. The germline V and J ends were trimmed by 4 bases and 2 bases, with 12 bases remaining between them. The CDR3 has 14 amino acids. The chain's CDR3 is CASSSDGVAYEQYF. In nucleotides, the CDR3 is TGTGCCAGCAGCTCCGACGGGGTCGCCTACGAGCAGTACTTC.

This clone was recorded once. The chain joins TRBV29-1 to TRBJ1-6, with 9 bases fitting TRBD1. The length of the CDR3 is 14 residues. The germline CDR1 and CDR2 sequences are SQVTM and ANQGSEA. Trimming at V came to 4 bases and at J to 2 bases, leaving 0 bases not matched to a gene. The CDR3 sequence: CSVGTGAYNSPLHF. CDR3 nucleotides: TGCAGCGTTGGGACAGGGGCCTATAATTCACCCCTCCACTTT.

The chain carries TRBV5-5 and TRBJ2-7, with a tentative D call TRBD1 (5 bases). This CDR3 has 12 amino acids. Germline V lookup: CDR1 SGHKS, CDR2 YYEKEE (reference sequence). The V gene lost 3 bases and the J gene lost 3 bases, with 7 bases spanning the gap. CDR3 sequence reads: CASSSGLYEQYF. CDR3 DNA: TGTGCCAGCAGCTCAGGGCTCTACGAGCAGTACTTC.

The chain combines TRBV10-2 with TRBJ2-7, with 8 bases that match TRBD1. The germline V gene has CDR1 WSHSY and CDR2 SAAADI. CDR3 size: 14 residues. J gave up 0 bases and V 10 bases, and 8 bases lay outside the gene matches. CDR3 region: CATRGQESSYEQYF. CDR3 in DNA: TGCGCCACACGGGGACAGGAGAGCTCCTACGAGCAGTACTTC.

V and J are TRBV28 and TRBJ1-2, with TRBD1 matching 9 bases. Germline assignment: CDR1 MDHEN and CDR2 SYDVKM. The CDR3 extends over 17 amino acids. The trim removed 5 bases at V and 5 bases at J, leaving 15 bases unmatched. CDR3 amino acids: CASSLDPGGTGPYGYTF. CDR3 sequence (DNA): TGTGCCAGCAGTCTAGATCCAGGCGGGACAGGGCCGTATGGCTACACCTTC.

This chain uses TRBV13 with TRBJ1-2, with D perhaps matching TRBD1 (6 bases). This CDR3 contains 15 residues. Germline lookup yields CDR1 PRHDT and CDR2 FYEKMQ (reference sequence). V lost 6 bases and J lost 1, with 15 bases in between. Here the CDR3 reads CASRLRTAFNYGYTF. The CDR3 nucleotides are TGTGCCAGCAGACTAAGGACAGCGTTTAACTATGGCTACACCTTC.

This clone was observed a single time. The chain has TRBV4-3 and TRBJ1-2, with D hard to call. The ends were cut back, 0 bases at V and 8 bases at J, with 22 bases in the middle. The germline V gene has CDR1 LGHNA and CDR2 YSLEER. The CDR3 length is 17 residues. Here the CDR3 reads CASSQDPERGGFGGYTF. The CDR3 DNA sequence: TGCGCCAGCAGCCAAGACCCAGAGAGAGGAGGGTTTGGGGGCTACACCTTC.

The CDR3 loop is CASSSRTGTWGTDTQYF. In nucleotides, the CDR3 is TGTGCCAGCAGCTCAAGGACAGGGACCTGGGGCACAGATACGCAGTATTTT. The rearrangement uses TRBV7-2 and TRBJ2-3; 8 bases line up with TRBD1. The CDR3 consists of 17 residues. V lost 4 bases and J lost 1; bases outside the gene matches: 10. From germline, CDR1 is SGHTA and CDR2 FQGNSA. Full variable domain (rest looked up from reference TRBV7-2 and TRBJ2-3): GAGVSQSPSNKVTEKGKDVELRCDPISGHTALYWYRQSLGQGLEFLIYFQGNSAPDKSGLPSDRFSAERTGGSVSTLTIQRTQQEDSAVYLCASSSRTGTWGTDTQYFGPGTRLTVL.

The chain couples TRBV5-1 to TRBJ2-5; TRBD1 is a possible D gene (6 bases). This CDR3 is 14 amino acids long. The ends were cut back, 5 bases at V and 4 bases at J, with 15 bases in the middle. From germline, CDR1 is SGHRS and CDR2 YFSETQ. The DNA for the CDR3 is TGCGCCAGCAGAGCCGCAGGGGATAGAGAGACCCAGTACTTC. Its protein is CASRAAGDRETQYF. Full variable domain (outside the CDR3, taken from reference TRBV5-1 and TRBJ2-5): KAGVTQTPRYLIKTRGQQVTLSCSPISGHRSVSWYQQTPGQGLQFLFEYFSETQRNKGNFPGRFSGRQFSNSRSEMNVSTLELGDSALYLCASRAAGDRETQYFGPGTRLLVL.

This chain links TRBV30 with TRBJ2-5; 9 nucleotides agree with TRBD2. V gave up 3 bases and J gave up 0 bases; unmatched junction bases: 8. This CDR3 comprises 16 residues. Germline-derived CDR1 and CDR2 are GTSNPN and SVGIG (reference sequence). In nucleotides, the CDR3 is TGTGCCTGGAGCCTTAGTAGACTAGCGGACCAAGAGACCCAGTACTTC. Amino acid sequence: CAWSLSRLADQETQYF.

This clone showed up just once. The chain carries TRBV15 and TRBJ1-4; possible D gene TRBD1, 6 bases. Germline V CDR1 and CDR2: LNHNV, YYDKDF (reference sequence). CDR3 length: 15 residues. With 1 base removed from V and 7 bases from J, the gap between germline ends came to 13 bases. CDR3 loop: CATSRVGGEVEKLFF. The CDR3 nucleotides read TGTGCCACCAGCAGAGTGGGGGGCGAAGTTGAAAAACTGTTTTTT. Filled out from reference TRBV15 and TRBJ1-4, the complete variable domain reads DAMVIQNPRYQVTQFGKPVTLSCSQTLNHNVMYWYQQKSSQAPKLLFHYYDKDFNNEADTPDNFQSRRPNTSFCFLDIRSPGLGDTAMYLCATSRVGGEVEKLFFGSGTQLSVL.

The chain joins TRBV7-9 to TRBJ2-5, with D possibly being TRBD2 (6 bases). Trimming cost V 10 bases and J 4 bases, with 22 bases left between them. Germline values: CDR1 SEHNR, CDR2 FQNEAQ (reference sequence). CDR3 length: 15 amino acids. The CDR3, as DNA: TGTGCCACTTGTCGGGACTGGACGGGCAGAGAGACCCAGTACTTC. Translated, it gives CATCRDWTGRETQYF.

The chain joins TRBV5-1 to TRBJ1-4; D remains ambiguous. Germline V gene lookup returns CDR1 SGHRS and CDR2 YFSETQ. The CDR3 length is 14 residues. V was trimmed by 0 bases and J by 2 bases, leaving 5 bases between them. The CDR3 protein is CASSLGDTNEKLFF. CDR3 nucleotide sequence: TGCGCCAGCAGCTTGGGTGATACTAATGAAAAACTGTTTTTT.

The chain is built from TRBV10-3 and TRBJ1-4; 7 positions match TRBD1. The germline CDR1 and CDR2 sequences are ENHRY and SYGVKD. The CDR3 runs to 14 residues. The V segment lost 4 bases and the J segment 8 bases; nucleotides outside the gene matches: 7. The CDR3 DNA reads TGTGCCATCAGTGGGGACAGTCTCGGGGAAAAACTGTTTTTT. Protein product: CAISGDSLGEKLFF.

The rearrangement links TRBV11-2 to TRBJ2-7; no definite D call. Germline CDR1 reads SGHAT; CDR2 reads FQNNGV. V lost 5 bases and J 0 bases, leaving 2 bases between the germline ends. The length of the CDR3 is 11 residues. The CDR3 DNA is TGTGCCAGCAGCCGCTCCTACGAGCAGTACTTC. Translation: CASSRSYEQYF.

V is TRBV27 and J is TRBJ1-5, with D possibly matching TRBD1 (6 bases). Trimming left V 6 bases short and J 10 bases short, with 22 bases between. The CDR3 loop spans 15 amino acids. Germline V lookup: CDR1 MNHEY, CDR2 SMNVEV (reference sequence). CDR3 nucleotides: TGTGCCAGCAGCAGAACCGGGACATATAAGTTCCCCCAGCATTTT. Translating it yields CASSRTGTYKFPQHF.